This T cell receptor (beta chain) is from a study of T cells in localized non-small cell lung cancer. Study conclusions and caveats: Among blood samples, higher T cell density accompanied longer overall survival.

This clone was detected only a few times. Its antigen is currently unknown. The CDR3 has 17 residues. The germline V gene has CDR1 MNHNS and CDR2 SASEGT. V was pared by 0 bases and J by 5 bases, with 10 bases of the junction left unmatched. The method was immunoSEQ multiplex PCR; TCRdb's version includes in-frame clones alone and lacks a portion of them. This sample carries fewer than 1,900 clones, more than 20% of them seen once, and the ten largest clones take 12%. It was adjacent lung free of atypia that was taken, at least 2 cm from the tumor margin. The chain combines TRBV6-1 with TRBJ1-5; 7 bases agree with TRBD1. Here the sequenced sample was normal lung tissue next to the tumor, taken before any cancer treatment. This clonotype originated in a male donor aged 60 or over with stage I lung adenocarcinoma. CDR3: CASSEALLGQRYQPQHF. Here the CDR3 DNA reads TGTGCCAGCAGTGAAGCGCTTCTGGGACAGCGATATCAGCCCCAGCATTTT.